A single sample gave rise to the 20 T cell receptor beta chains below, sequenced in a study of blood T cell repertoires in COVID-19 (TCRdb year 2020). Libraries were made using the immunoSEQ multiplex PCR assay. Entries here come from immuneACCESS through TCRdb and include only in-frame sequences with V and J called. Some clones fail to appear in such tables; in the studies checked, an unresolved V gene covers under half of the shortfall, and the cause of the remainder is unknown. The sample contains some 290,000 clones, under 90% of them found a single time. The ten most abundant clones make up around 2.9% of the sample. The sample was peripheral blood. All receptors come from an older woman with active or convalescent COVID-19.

The CDR3 spells CASSPGHNEQFF. Written as DNA, the CDR3 is TGCGCCAGCAGCCCAGGGCACAATGAGCAGTTCTTC. The chain combines TRBV5-1 with TRBJ2-1; tentatively, D is TRBD1 (5 bases). Between the trimmed V and J ends, which lost 4 bases and 5 bases, there was a span of 7 bases. CDR1 and CDR2 from the germline V gene are SGHRS and YFSETQ. The CDR3 totals 12 residues.

The CDR3 region is CASSSGGTGRNSPLHF. As DNA, the CDR3 is TGCGCCAGCAGCTCCGGTGGGACAGGGAGAAATTCACCCCTCCACTTT. The V gene is TRBV5-1, the J gene TRBJ1-6; 9 nucleotides line up with TRBD1. The CDR3 loop spans 16 amino acids. Germline assignment: CDR1 SGHRS and CDR2 YFSETQ. The trim removed 3 bases at V and 7 bases at J, leaving 8 bases unmatched.

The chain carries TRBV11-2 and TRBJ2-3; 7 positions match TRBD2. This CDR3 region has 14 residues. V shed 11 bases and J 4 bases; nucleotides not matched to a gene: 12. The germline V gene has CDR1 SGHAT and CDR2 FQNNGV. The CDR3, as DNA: TGTGCCTACCGCTGGGGGGGAGGCCCAGATACGCAGTATTTT. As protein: CAYRWGGGPDTQYF.

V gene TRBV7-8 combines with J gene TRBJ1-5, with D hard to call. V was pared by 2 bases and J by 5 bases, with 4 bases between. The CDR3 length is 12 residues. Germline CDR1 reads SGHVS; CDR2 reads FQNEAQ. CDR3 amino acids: CASSLPDQPQHF. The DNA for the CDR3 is TGTGCCAGCAGCTTACCCGATCAGCCCCAGCATTTT.

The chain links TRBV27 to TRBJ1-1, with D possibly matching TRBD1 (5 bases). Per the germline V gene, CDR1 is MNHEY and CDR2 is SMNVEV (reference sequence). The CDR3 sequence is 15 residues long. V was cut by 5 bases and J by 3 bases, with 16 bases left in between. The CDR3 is CASSQRGGGYTEAFF. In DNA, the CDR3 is TGTGCCAGCAGTCAACGGGGGGGAGGGTACACTGAAGCTTTCTTT.

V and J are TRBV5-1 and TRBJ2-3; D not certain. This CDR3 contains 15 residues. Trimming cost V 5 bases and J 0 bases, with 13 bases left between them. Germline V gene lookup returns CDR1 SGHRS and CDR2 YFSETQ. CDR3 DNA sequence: TGCGCCAGCAGGAAGACTCAATCTAGCACAGATACGCAGTATTTT. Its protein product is CASRKTQSSTDTQYF. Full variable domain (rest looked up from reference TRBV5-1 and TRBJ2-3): KAGVTQTPRYLIKTRGQQVTLSCSPISGHRSVSWYQQTPGQGLQFLFEYFSETQRNKGNFPGRFSGRQFSNSRSEMNVSTLELGDSALYLCASRKTQSSTDTQYFGPGTRLTVL.

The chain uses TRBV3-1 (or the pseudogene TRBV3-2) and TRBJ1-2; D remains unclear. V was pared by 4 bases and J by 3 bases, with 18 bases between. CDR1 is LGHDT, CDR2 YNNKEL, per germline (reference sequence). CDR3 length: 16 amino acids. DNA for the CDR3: TGTGCCAGCAGCCCTCCGATGGAGGGAGGCTACTATGGCTACACCTTC. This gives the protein CASSPPMEGGYYGYTF.

The CDR3 spells CASSTGTGNTIYF. CDR3 nucleotides: TGTGCCAGCAGCACAGGGACTGGAAACACCATATATTTT. The chain uses TRBV12-3 or TRBV12-4 and TRBJ1-3; weak D call: TRBD1 (6 bases). The germline V and J ends were trimmed by 6 bases and 2 bases, with 8 bases remaining between them. The CDR3 covers 13 residues.

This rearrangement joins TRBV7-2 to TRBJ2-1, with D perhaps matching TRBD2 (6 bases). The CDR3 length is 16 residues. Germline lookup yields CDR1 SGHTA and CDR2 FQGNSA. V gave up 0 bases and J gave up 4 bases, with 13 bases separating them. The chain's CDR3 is CASSLAFSGKYNEQFF. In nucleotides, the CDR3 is TGTGCCAGCAGCTTAGCGTTTAGCGGTAAATACAATGAGCAGTTCTTC.

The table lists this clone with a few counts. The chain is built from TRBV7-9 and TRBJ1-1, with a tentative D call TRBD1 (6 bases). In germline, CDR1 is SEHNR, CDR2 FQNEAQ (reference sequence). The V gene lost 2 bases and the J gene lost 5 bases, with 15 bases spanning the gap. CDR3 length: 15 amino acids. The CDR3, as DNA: TGTGCCAGCAGCTTATCGGGGGGCCAGGGAACTGAAGCTTTCTTT. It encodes CASSLSGGQGTEAFF.

The CDR3 protein is CASSLQGSGNTIYF. CDR3 bases: TGCGCCAGCAGCTTGCAGGGATCTGGAAACACCATATATTTT. The chain uses TRBV5-1 and TRBJ1-3; D is perhaps TRBD1 (5 bases). Germline loops: CDR1 SGHRS, CDR2 YFSETQ. This CDR3 has 14 residues. The V gene lost 1 base and the J gene lost 1 base, with 6 bases spanning the gap.

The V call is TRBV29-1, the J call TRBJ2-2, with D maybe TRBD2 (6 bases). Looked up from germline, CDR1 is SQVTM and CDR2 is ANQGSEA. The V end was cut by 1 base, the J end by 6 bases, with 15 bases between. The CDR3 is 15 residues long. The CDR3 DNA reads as TGCAGCGTTGAAGGTTTCGGGGGAGGCGCCGGGGAGCTGTTTTTT. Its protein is CSVEGFGGGAGELFF.

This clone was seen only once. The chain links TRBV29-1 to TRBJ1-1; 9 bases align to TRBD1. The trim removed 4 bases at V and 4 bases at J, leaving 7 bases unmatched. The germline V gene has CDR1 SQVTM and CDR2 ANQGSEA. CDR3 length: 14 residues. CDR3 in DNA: TGCAGCGTTGCCCGACAGGGGGTGGGCACTGAAGCTTTCTTT. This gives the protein CSVARQGVGTEAFF.

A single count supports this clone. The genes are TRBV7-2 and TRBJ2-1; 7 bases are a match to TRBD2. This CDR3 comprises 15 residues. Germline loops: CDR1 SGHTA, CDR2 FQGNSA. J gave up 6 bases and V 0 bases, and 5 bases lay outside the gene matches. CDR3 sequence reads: CASSLARGSGNEQFF. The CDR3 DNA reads TGTGCCAGCAGCTTAGCGCGGGGGAGCGGCAATGAGCAGTTCTTC.

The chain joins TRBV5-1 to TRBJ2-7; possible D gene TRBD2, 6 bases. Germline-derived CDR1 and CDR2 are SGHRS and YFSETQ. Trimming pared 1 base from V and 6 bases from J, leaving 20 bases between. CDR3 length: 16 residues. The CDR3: CASSLRGAGTSSEQYF. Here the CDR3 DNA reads TGCGCCAGCAGCTTGCGTGGGGCGGGGACGAGTTCCGAGCAGTACTTC. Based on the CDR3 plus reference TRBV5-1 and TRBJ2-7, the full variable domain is KAGVTQTPRYLIKTRGQQVTLSCSPISGHRSVSWYQQTPGQGLQFLFEYFSETQRNKGNFPGRFSGRQFSNSRSEMNVSTLELGDSALYLCASSLRGAGTSSEQYFGPGTRLTVT.

CDR3 nucleotide sequence: TGTGCCAGCAGCCAAGAAGCCGACAGGGGAAGCGAAAAACTGTTTTTT. Amino acids: CASSQEADRGSEKLFF. The gene calls are TRBV4-2 and TRBJ1-4; TRBD1 matches 8 bases. In germline, CDR1 is LGHNA, CDR2 YNFKEQ. The V gene end was trimmed by 0 bases and the J gene end by 8 bases; junction bases not matched to a gene: 8. The CDR3 sequence is 16 residues long.

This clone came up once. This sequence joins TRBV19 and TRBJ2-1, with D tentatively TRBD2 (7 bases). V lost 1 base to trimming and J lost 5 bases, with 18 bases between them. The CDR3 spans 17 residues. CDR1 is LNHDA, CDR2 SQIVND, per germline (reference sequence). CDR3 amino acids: CASSIGRLRGGHNEQFF. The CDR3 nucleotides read TGTGCCAGTAGTATAGGCCGGTTGAGGGGGGGCCACAATGAGCAGTTCTTC.

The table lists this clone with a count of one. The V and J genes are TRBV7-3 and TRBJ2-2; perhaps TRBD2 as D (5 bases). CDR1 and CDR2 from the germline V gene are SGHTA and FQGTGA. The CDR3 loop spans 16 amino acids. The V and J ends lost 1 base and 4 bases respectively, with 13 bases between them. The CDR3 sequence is CASSLKSLAGTGELFF. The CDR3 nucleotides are TGTGCCAGCAGCTTAAAGAGTCTAGCCGGCACCGGGGAGCTGTTTTTT.

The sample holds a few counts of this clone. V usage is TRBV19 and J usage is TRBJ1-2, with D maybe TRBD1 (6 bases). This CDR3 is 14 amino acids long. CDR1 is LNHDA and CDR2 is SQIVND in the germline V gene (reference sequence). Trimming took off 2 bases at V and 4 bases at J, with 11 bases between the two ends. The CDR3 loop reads CASSIPGAGYGYTF. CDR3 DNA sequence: TGTGCCAGTAGTATACCAGGGGCGGGCTATGGCTACACCTTC.

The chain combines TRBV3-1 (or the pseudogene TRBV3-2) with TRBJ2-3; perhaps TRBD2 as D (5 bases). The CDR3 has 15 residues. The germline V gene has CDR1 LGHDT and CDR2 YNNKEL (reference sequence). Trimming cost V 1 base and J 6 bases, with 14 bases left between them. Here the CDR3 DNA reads TGTGCCAGCAGCCAAGGTCGAGCGCGCGGGGATACGCAGTATTTT. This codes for CASSQGRARGDTQYF.